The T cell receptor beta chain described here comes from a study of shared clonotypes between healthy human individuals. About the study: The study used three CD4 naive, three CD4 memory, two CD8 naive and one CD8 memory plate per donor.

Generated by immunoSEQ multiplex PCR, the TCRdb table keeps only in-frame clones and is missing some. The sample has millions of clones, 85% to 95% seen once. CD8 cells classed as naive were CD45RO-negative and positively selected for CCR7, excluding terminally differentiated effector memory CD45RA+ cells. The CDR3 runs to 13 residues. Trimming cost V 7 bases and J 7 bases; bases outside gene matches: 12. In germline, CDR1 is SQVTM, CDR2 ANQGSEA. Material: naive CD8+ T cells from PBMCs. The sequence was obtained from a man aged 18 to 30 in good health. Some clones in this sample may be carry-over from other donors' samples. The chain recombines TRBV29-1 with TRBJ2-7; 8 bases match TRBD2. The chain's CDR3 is CSAQAGVVFEQYF. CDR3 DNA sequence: TGCAGCGCCCAAGCGGGAGTCGTTTTTGAGCAGTACTTC.